The next 3 T cell receptor beta chains were all read from a single sample in a study of cytomegalovirus exposure and HLA in healthy donors. This table comes from immunoSEQ multiplex PCR, and its TCRdb copy is limited to in-frame clones, with some not included. The sample has around 300,000 clones, 80% to 90% seen once. The specimen was PBMCs. The receptors shown here come from a young woman in good health and CMV-seronegative.

The gene calls are TRBV7-9 and TRBJ2-7; 7 bases are shared with TRBD1. The trim removed 1 base at V and 3 bases at J, leaving 6 bases unmatched. This CDR3 is built from 15 residues. The germline V gene has CDR1 SEHNR and CDR2 FQNEAQ (reference sequence). The DNA for the CDR3 is TGTGCCAGCAGCTTAGTAAGGACAGGTGGCTACGAGCAGTACTTC. Amino acid sequence: CASSLVRTGGYEQYF.

The chain joins TRBV19 to TRBJ2-7; no reliable D call. The V end was cut by 4 bases, the J end by 0 bases, with 4 bases between. The CDR3 is 12 residues long. Germline values: CDR1 LNHDA, CDR2 SQIVND (reference sequence). The CDR3 is CASSTSSYEQYF. In DNA, the CDR3 is TGTGCCAGTAGTACTAGCTCCTACGAGCAGTACTTC.

This chain links TRBV27 with TRBJ1-4; D might be TRBD1 (5 bases). Between the trimmed V and J ends, which lost 2 bases and 8 bases, there was a span of 21 bases. Per germline, CDR1 MNHEY and CDR2 SMNVEV (reference sequence). The CDR3 runs 17 residues. CDR3 residues: CASSLNSLEGVGEKLFF. The DNA for the CDR3 is TGTGCCAGCAGTTTAAATTCATTGGAAGGGGTTGGAGAAAAACTGTTTTTT.